This is a list of T cell receptor beta chains from one sample in a study of shared clonotypes between healthy human individuals. Clones were sequenced by immunoSEQ multiplex PCR, and TCRdb holds only the in-frame ones, with some missing. The sample records about 2.3 million clones, about 90% being singletons. The source material was naive CD4+ T cells from PBMCs. The receptors stem from a man in his late teens or twenties in good health. Some clones in this sample may be carry-over from other donors' samples. Each CDR3 is given with its conserved first and last residue. The order of the fields is J gene, V gene, CDR3 protein.

J: TRBJ2-4; V: TRBV28; CDR3: CASSPGPGAPRPGNIQYF
J: TRBJ2-3; V: TRBV10-1; CDR3: CASSVAGEGTDTQYF
J: TRBJ1-1; V: TRBV5-4; CDR3: CASSSPGGMTEAFF
J: TRBJ1-1; V: TRBV7-9; CDR3: CASSFGTANTEAFF
J: TRBJ2-6; V: TRBV28; CDR3: CASSPFASGANVLTF
J: TRBJ1-2; V: TRBV30; CDR3: CAWSVSLNYGYTF
J: TRBJ2-7; V: TRBV5-1; CDR3: CASSLAGQGYEQYF
J: TRBJ2-7; V: TRBV7-8; CDR3: CASSLEPQGNSYEQYF
J: TRBJ1-5; V: TRBV5-6; CDR3: CASSLWRGGQPQHF
J: TRBJ2-1; V: TRBV4-1; CDR3: CASSQVHGAGVLSYNEQFF
J: TRBJ1-5; V: TRBV7-8; CDR3: CASSLGVGRHQPQHF
J: TRBJ2-3; V: TRBV7-3; CDR3: CASSAGTSGYTDTQYF
J: TRBJ2-7; V: TRBV11-1; CDR3: CASSLMQGSYEQYF
J: TRBJ2-1; V: TRBV9; CDR3: CASSSGPPYNNEQFF
J: TRBJ2-7; V: TRBV9; CDR3: CASSVDWAPSPSEQYF
J: TRBJ2-7; V: TRBV7-2; CDR3: CASSLVSTSGRPWEQYF
J: TRBJ2-1; V: TRBV27; CDR3: CASSPTSSGRYSYNEQFF
J: TRBJ1-2; V: TRBV4-1; CDR3: CASSQTGGYLYGYTF
J: TRBJ2-3; V: TRBV29-1; CDR3: CSVESGVGTDTQYF
J: TRBJ2-3; V: TRBV6-1; CDR3: CASSEGTLVGGSTDTQYF
J: TRBJ1-1; V: TRBV5-1; CDR3: CASSLEILREAFF
J: TRBJ1-2; V: TRBV7-3; CDR3: CASSLILRGGYTF
J: TRBJ2-3; V: TRBV4-2; CDR3: CASSQVSRGDTQYF
J: TRBJ2-5; V: TRBV7-9; CDR3: CASSRDWGETQYF
J: TRBJ2-3; V: TRBV29-1; CDR3: CSVGKSGSPTDTQYF
J: TRBJ1-4; V: TRBV27; CDR3: CASSPFSGGSEKLFF
J: TRBJ2-5; V: TRBV7-3; CDR3: CASSLPDSQETQYF
J: TRBJ1-1; V: TRBV6-6; CDR3: CASSYRSGVTEAFF
J: TRBJ2-2; V: TRBV6-6; CDR3: CASSYSKLGGAGELFF
J: TRBJ2-1; V: TRBV5-1; CDR3: CASSRNQDRGYEQFF
J: TRBJ2-3; V: TRBV9; CDR3: CASSPILDTQYF
J: TRBJ1-2; V: TRBV10-1; CDR3: CASSVDLAIYGYTF
J: TRBJ1-5; V: TRBV2; CDR3: CASSAARGTGHQPQHF
J: TRBJ2-4; V: TRBV28; CDR3: CASLDRPKNIQYF
J: TRBJ2-7; V: TRBV5-1; CDR3: CASSLGVSDFYEQYF
J: TRBJ2-6; V: TRBV6-5; CDR3: CAILASSGANVLTF
J: TRBJ2-2; V: TRBV11-2; CDR3: CASSSRGDLTGELFF
J: TRBJ1-2; V: TRBV4-2; CDR3: CVSSQDWVRALEGYTF
J: TRBJ1-2; V: TRBV7-6; CDR3: CASSFSVNYGYTF
J: TRBJ1-2; V: TRBV5-8; CDR3: CASSLQVNYGYTF
J: TRBJ2-3; V: TRBV5-1; CDR3: CASSLTDTQYF
J: TRBJ1-2; V: TRBV2; CDR3: CASSSPYYGYTF
J: TRBJ2-4; V: TRBV27; CDR3: CASSWAPPRQNLAKNIQYF
J: TRBJ2-5; V: TRBV6-5; CDR3: CASSMLAGGVETQYF
J: TRBJ1-2; V: TRBV7-9; CDR3: CASSHREFDGYTF
J: TRBJ2-1; V: TRBV28; CDR3: CASSFGGSKNEQFF
J: TRBJ2-7; V: TRBV4-1; CDR3: CASSHGGQSGNEQYF